This passage covers 5 T cell receptor beta chains from one sample sequenced in a study of immune evolution from preneoplasia to lung adenocarcinoma. Sequencing used immunoSEQ multiplex PCR; TCRdb keeps in-frame clones, though not all of them. This table has around 4,100 clones, roughly 84% appearing once. Sequenced: FFPE minimally invasive lung adenocarcinoma tissue. All receptors come from a person aged 70 to 85 with lung adenocarcinoma.

This clone has only a few counts. The chain combines TRBV9 with TRBJ1-2; D is perhaps TRBD1 (6 bases). This CDR3 comprises 15 residues. V was clipped by 4 bases and J by 8 bases, with 21 bases between them. Germline CDR1 reads SGDLS; CDR2 reads YYNGEE. The CDR3, as DNA: TGTGCCAGCAGCCCTTTCTCGACGGGGGCCGGGGGCTACACCTTC. This gives the protein CASSPFSTGAGGYTF.

The chain has TRBV28 and TRBJ2-7; weak D call: TRBD1 (6 bases). V was cut by 4 bases and J by 3 bases, with 10 bases left in between. CDR1 and CDR2 from the germline V gene are MDHEN and SYDVKM. This CDR3 spans 13 amino acids. The CDR3 loop reads CASSSGHHYEQYF. DNA for the CDR3: TGTGCCAGCAGTTCGGGACACCACTACGAGCAGTACTTC.

The chain recombines TRBV18 with TRBJ1-4; D call uncertain. CDR3 length equals 12 residues. CDR1 is KGHSH and CDR2 is LQKENI in the germline V gene. The germline V and J ends were trimmed by 4 bases and 9 bases, with 9 bases remaining between them. Written as DNA, the CDR3 is TGTGCCAGCTCACTGAAGGCCAAAAAACTGTTTTTT. The encoded protein is CASSLKAKKLFF.

The gene calls are TRBV27 and TRBJ2-5; TRBD2 matches 8 bases. In germline, CDR1 is MNHEY, CDR2 SMNVEV (reference sequence). CDR3 length: 12 amino acids. V was clipped by 9 bases and J by 5 bases; unmatched bases: 5. CDR3 sequence: CARAREGETQYF. CDR3 nucleotide sequence: TGTGCCAGAGCTCGGGAGGGCGAGACCCAGTACTTC.

The rearrangement links TRBV28 to TRBJ2-1; D is possibly TRBD1 or TRBD2 (5 bases each). V was shortened by 3 bases and J by 4 bases, with 7 bases between the two germline ends. Germline V gene sequence: CDR1 MDHEN, CDR2 SYDVKM. The CDR3 totals 13 residues. The CDR3 loop is CASSFGAYNEQFF. DNA for the CDR3: TGTGCCAGCAGTTTCGGGGCGTACAATGAGCAGTTCTTC. The whole variable domain, filled in from reference TRBV28 and TRBJ2-1, reads DVKVTQSSRYLVKRTGEKVFLECVQDMDHENMFWYRQDPGLGLRLIYFSYDVKMKEKGDIPEGYSVSREKKERFSLILESASTNQTSMYLCASSFGAYNEQFFGPGTRLTVL.